This TCR beta chain was captured in a study of T cells in Graves' hyperthyroidism and ophthalmopathy. At least 3 on the Clinical Activity Score was recorded for ophthalmopathy patients, who also had NOSPECS grade at least 4 and duration under 3 months. The PBMCs were taken from less than 11 ml of fresh peripheral blood. As concerns this clonotype: Antigen specificity is unknown.

Study-level points and caveats: Most clonotypes expanded in thyroid above 0.001 were likewise present in blood. Onset of ophthalmopathy came a median 6.5 months after the model predicted it.

What was amplified from RNA transcripts were TCR beta CDR3 regions. First-round RT-PCR of the TCR CDR3 relied on the HTBI primer set. TCRdb re-analysed the multiplex PCR reads in MiXCR, keeping a single row per CDR3 protein. Among some 530,000 distinct CDR3 sequences listed, around a fifth were seen once. The CDR3 contains 13 residues. Trimming left V 3 bases short and J 3 bases short, with 10 bases between. Looked up from germline, CDR1 is SGHRS and CDR2 is YFSETQ. Sequenced input: blood. J is TRBJ2-7 and V is TRBV5-1; D is perhaps TRBD1 (6 bases). This receptor was taken from a woman between 70 and 85 years old with Graves' ophthalmopathy. Here the CDR3 reads CASSWTVDYEQYF. The CDR3 DNA sequence: TGCGCCAGCAGCTGGACAGTTGACTACGAGCAGTACTTC. Full variable domain (rest looked up from reference TRBV5-1 and TRBJ2-7): KAGVTQTPRYLIKTRGQQVTLSCSPISGHRSVSWYQQTPGQGLQFLFEYFSETQRNKGNFPGRFSGRQFSNSRSEMNVSTLELGDSALYLCASSWTVDYEQYFGPGTRLTVT.